The 19 T cell receptor beta chains below all came from one sample that was sequenced in a study of human T cells and chemical hapten exposure. Noted time point: pre-sensitization, week 0. Treatment noted: therapeutic diphenylcyclopropenone sensitization with weekly scalp DPC. TCRdb reanalysed the RACE reads using MiXCR and keeps one entry per CDR3 protein. The sample yields 84,000 or so distinct CDR3 sequences, 8.5% seen once. The sample consisted of whole blood, taken in connection with sensitization to the hapten diphenylcyclopropenone (DPC). Source of these receptors: a middle-aged man with alopecia areata. Some clones in this sample may be carry-over from other donors' samples.

In its sample, this clonotype was seen many times. The CDR3 region is CASSPRTDLKNIQYF. The CDR3 coding sequence is TGTGCCAGCAGCCCCAGGACAGACCTCAAAAACATTCAGTACTTC. The V and J genes are TRBV7-2 and TRBJ2-4; D may be TRBD1 (6 bases). The germline CDR1 and CDR2 sequences are SGHTA and FQGNSA. Trimming cost V 5 bases and J 3 bases, with 14 bases left between them. The CDR3 runs 15 residues.

This clonotype occurred many times. The chain carries TRBV20-1 and TRBJ2-5; D unresolved. The germline gives CDR1 DFQATT, CDR2 SNEGSKA (reference sequence). Trimming removed 3 bases from V and 2 bases from J, with 4 bases in between. The CDR3 sequence is 11 residues long. CDR3 in amino acids: CSASPQETQYF. The CDR3 bases are TGCAGTGCTAGCCCGCAAGAGACCCAGTACTTC.

This clonotype was detected only a few times. The chain uses TRBV11-2 and TRBJ1-2, with no clear D. Germline V CDR1 and CDR2: SGHAT, FQNNGV. V was trimmed by 4 bases and J by 5 bases, leaving 8 bases between them. This CDR3 is built from 12 residues. The CDR3 nucleotides are TGTGCCAGCAGCTCCAGTTATTATGGCTACACCTTC. Amino acid sequence: CASSSSYYGYTF.

This clonotype was seen only a few times. The chain recombines TRBV15 with TRBJ1-4; possible D gene TRBD1, 6 bases. The V end was cut by 2 bases, the J end by 8 bases, with 21 bases between. CDR3 size: 17 residues. The germline CDR1 and CDR2 sequences are LNHNV and YYDKDF (reference sequence). The CDR3 nucleotides are TGTGCCACCAGCAGATCCCCGGGACTCAGGGGACAAGAAAAACTGTTTTTT. It specifies CATSRSPGLRGQEKLFF.

This chain uses TRBV6-6 with TRBJ2-3; TRBD2 matches at 8 bases. The V and J ends lost 8 bases and 5 bases, in that order; junction bases with no gene match: 12. The CDR3 has 15 amino acids. CDR1 is MNHNY and CDR2 is SVGAGI in the germline V gene (reference sequence). This CDR3 is CASSGGTRGGDTQYF. The CDR3 region has the DNA TGTGCCAGCTCTGGGGGGACTAGGGGGGGAGATACGCAGTATTTT.

This clonotype was counted between two and nine times. The V gene is TRBV9, the J gene TRBJ2-3; 9 positions match TRBD1. The V segment lost 3 bases and the J segment 2 bases; nucleotides outside the gene matches: 4. CDR1 and CDR2 from the germline V gene are SGDLS and YYNGEE. The CDR3 runs to 15 residues. The CDR3 DNA follows: TGTGCCAGCAGCGGAGGGACAGGGTACACAGATACGCAGTATTTT. This sequence encodes CASSGGTGYTDTQYF. The full variable domain, with the rest looked up from reference TRBV9 and TRBJ2-3, is DSGVTQTPKHLITATGQRVTLRCSPRSGDLSVYWYQQSLDQGLQFLIQYYNGEERAKGNILERFSAQQFPDLHSELNLSSLELGDSALYFCASSGGTGYTDTQYFGPGTRLTVL.

This clonotype has a count of ten or more. This chain joins TRBV27 and TRBJ2-3, with 8 nucleotides matching TRBD2. The junction had 10 bases not matched to a gene; V was cut back by 6 bases and J by 5 bases. The CDR3 has 15 residues. Per germline, CDR1 MNHEY and CDR2 SMNVEV (reference sequence). As DNA, the CDR3 is TGTGCCAGCAGCCCTAGCGGGCCCCAAGGAGATACGCAGTATTTT. Amino acids: CASSPSGPQGDTQYF.

This clonotype was found many times. The chain couples TRBV24-1 to TRBJ1-5; 9 nucleotides line up with TRBD1. This CDR3 contains 15 residues. Trimming removed 3 bases from V and 4 bases from J; junction bases left unmatched: 3. CDR1 is KGHDR, CDR2 SFDVKD, per germline. Written as DNA, the CDR3 is TGTGCCACCAGTGATCCGACAGGGGGAAATCAGCCCCAGCATTTT. It codes for CATSDPTGGNQPQHF.

This clonotype was observed a few times. This sequence joins TRBV7-6 and TRBJ2-3, with D tentatively TRBD1 (6 bases). The V end was cut by 1 base, the J end by 0 bases, with 11 bases between. CDR3 length: 16 residues. Germline V lookup: CDR1 SGHVS, CDR2 FNYEAQ. In DNA, the CDR3 is TGTGCCAGCAGCTTAGGTGCAGGGGCAAGCACAGATACGCAGTATTTT. Its protein product is CASSLGAGASTDTQYF.

Many counts were recorded for this clonotype. The CDR3 loop is CSARRSGQETQYF. CDR3 DNA: TGCAGTGCTAGGCGCAGCGGGCAAGAGACCCAGTACTTC. V usage is TRBV20-1 and J usage is TRBJ2-5, with D possibly matching TRBD2 (6 bases). CDR1 is DFQATT, CDR2 SNEGSKA, per germline (reference sequence). Trimming pared 3 bases from V and 2 bases from J, leaving 10 bases between. The length of the CDR3 is 13 residues.

In nucleotides, the CDR3 is TGTGCCAGCAGCTTAGCGGGACTAGCGGGAGAGCAGTTCTTC. It encodes CASSLAGLAGEQFF. The chain is built from TRBV7-8 and TRBJ2-1; 13 bases map to TRBD2. Germline lookup yields CDR1 SGHVS and CDR2 FQNEAQ. The CDR3 sequence is 14 residues long. J lost 10 bases, V lost 0 bases, and 0 bases had no gene match.

This clonotype occurred many times. The rearrangement links TRBV11-2 to TRBJ1-3; no definite D call. Trimming removed 1 base at V and 4 bases at J, with 11 bases between. Germline loops: CDR1 SGHAT, CDR2 FQNNGV. The CDR3 sequence is 15 residues long. The CDR3 reads CASSLVEVPGNTIYF. The CDR3 coding sequence is TGTGCCAGCAGCTTAGTAGAGGTTCCCGGAAACACCATATATTTT.

The V and J genes are TRBV30 and TRBJ1-1; D remains ambiguous. CDR1 is GTSNPN and CDR2 is SVGIG in the germline V gene (reference sequence). This CDR3 contains 14 residues. Deletions cut 5 bases from V and 3 bases from J, with 16 bases between. CDR3: CAWGHSDLHTEAFF. The CDR3 DNA sequence: TGTGCCTGGGGGCATTCGGACCTCCACACTGAAGCTTTCTTT.

A few counts support this clonotype. The chain joins TRBV9 to TRBJ2-3; no firm D call. CDR3 length: 16 amino acids. Germline loops: CDR1 SGDLS, CDR2 YYNGEE. The V end was cut by 0 bases, the J end by 0 bases, with 11 bases between. DNA of the CDR3: TGTGCCAGCAGCGTAGAGGGCGGAACTAGCACAGATACGCAGTATTTT. Translation gives CASSVEGGTSTDTQYF.

At least ten counts were recorded for this clonotype. The J gene is TRBJ1-3, the V gene TRBV28; D is ambiguous. CDR3 size: 14 residues. CDR1 MDHEN and CDR2 SYDVKM come from the germline V gene. Trimming removed 5 bases at V and 0 bases at J, with 8 bases between. The DNA of the CDR3 is TGTGCCAGCAGTCCCCACCTCTCTGGAAACACCATATATTTT. It translates to CASSPHLSGNTIYF.

This clonotype was seen repeatedly, ten times or more. This CDR3 is CASSPQGNYGYTF. DNA for the CDR3: TGTGCCAGCTCACCACAGGGGAACTATGGCTACACCTTC. V and J are TRBV18 and TRBJ1-2; the D gene is possibly TRBD1 (5 bases). The CDR3 runs to 13 residues. Germline V gene data show CDR1 as KGHSH and CDR2 as LQKENI. V lost 1 base and J lost 2, with 5 bases in between.

This clonotype was counted many times. The rearrangement uses TRBV10-3 and TRBJ2-5; TRBD2 matches at 7 bases. V lost 10 bases, J lost 3 bases, and 5 bases stayed unmatched. Germline-derived CDR1 and CDR2 are ENHRY and SYGVKD. This CDR3 is 12 amino acids long. This CDR3 is CATSGTKETQYF. In DNA, the CDR3 is TGTGCCACATCCGGGACTAAAGAGACCCAGTACTTC.

The rearrangement uses TRBV7-2 and TRBJ2-1; TRBD2 matches 12 bases. Germline CDR1 reads SGHTA; CDR2 reads FQGNSA. V was clipped by 5 bases and J by 5 bases; unmatched bases: 7. This CDR3 is 16 amino acids long. CDR3: CASSLRRLAGDNEQFF. As DNA, the CDR3 is TGTGCCAGCAGCCTCCGAAGACTAGCGGGGGACAATGAGCAGTTCTTC. The full variable domain, completed using reference TRBV7-2 and TRBJ2-1, is GAGVSQSPSNKVTEKGKDVELRCDPISGHTALYWYRQSLGQGLEFLIYFQGNSAPDKSGLPSDRFSAERTGGSVSTLTIQRTQQEDSAVYLCASSLRRLAGDNEQFFGPGTRLTVL.

The chain joins TRBV15 to TRBJ2-3; TRBD2 might be the D (5 bases). V dropped 0 bases and J dropped 5 bases, with 12 bases sitting between them. The CDR3 contains 15 residues. In germline, CDR1 is LNHNV, CDR2 YYDKDF (reference sequence). This CDR3 reads CATSRDPNAGDTQYF. DNA of the CDR3: TGTGCCACCAGCAGAGATCCAAACGCGGGAGATACGCAGTATTTT.